Given below is one T cell receptor beta chain in context. How the authors handled the data: Estimation of nucleated cell counts relied on the amplification of reference gene primers. Sequenced by immunoSEQ multiplex PCR; TCRdb stores in-frame clones only, minus some. Clone size and V and J calls were adopted from that table, with D and trimming inferred from the DNA. The profile covers roughly 250,000 clones, with about 87% appearing a single time and roughly 1.6% taken by the ten largest. Germline V gene lookup returns CDR1 MNHNS and CDR2 SASEGT. The CDR3 runs to 16 residues. V was trimmed by 4 bases and J by 1 base, leaving 16 bases between them. The sample originates from a study of blood T cell repertoires in COVID-19. Background on the study: Whether acute or convalescent, the COVID-19 samples came from the United States, Italy and Spain. In each case, the material was cDNA or gDNA derived from T cells, B-cell-depleted T cells, or PBMCs.

Among Cohort 3 donors, those recovered had two negative PCRs, clearance, or symptom resolution. Sequencing was performed on PBMCs or T cells enriched from blood (not recorded which). This receptor was obtained from a woman aged 45-60 years who had recovered from COVID-19. The rearrangement links TRBV6-1 to TRBJ1-1; maybe TRBD1 (5 bases). CDR3 in DNA: TGTGCCAGCAGTGGGTTTTTCGGGGACTGGAACACTGAAGCTTTCTTT. This gives the protein CASSGFFGDWNTEAFF.